The next 30 T cell receptor beta chains were all read from a single sample in a study of T cells in Graves' hyperthyroidism and ophthalmopathy. What was amplified from RNA transcripts were TCR beta CDR3 regions. A first-round RT-PCR of the TCR CDR3 used the HTBI primer set. TCRdb passed the multiplex PCR reads through MiXCR, listing each CDR3 protein once. The sample lists 610,000 or so distinct CDR3 sequences, 46% seen once, with around 8% in the top ten. Input material: peripheral blood or thyroid tissue (not recorded which). The receptors were sampled from a woman between 18 and 29 years old with Graves' hyperthyroidism.

There are many counts of this clonotype. The V and J genes are TRBV7-2 and TRBJ2-7; 9 bases are shared with TRBD2. From germline, CDR1 is SGHTA and CDR2 FQGNSA. The length of the CDR3 is 15 residues. J was trimmed by 4 bases and V by 6 bases; bases with no gene match: 10. The CDR3 loop reads CASSDGLAWSYEQYF. The CDR3 bases are TGTGCCAGCAGTGATGGACTAGCGTGGTCATACGAGCAGTACTTC.

The CDR3 protein is CSAIGTGGTEAFF. CDR3 DNA sequence: TGCAGTGCAATAGGGACAGGGGGCACTGAAGCTTTCTTT. This sequence joins TRBV20-1 and TRBJ1-1; 11 positions agree with TRBD1. The trim removed 6 bases at V and 4 bases at J, leaving 4 bases unmatched. This CDR3 is 13 amino acids long. Germline CDR1 DFQATT, CDR2 SNEGSKA (reference sequence).

CDR3 sequence: CASSDLLAGASDTGELFF. CDR3 nucleotides: TGTGCCAGTAGTGACCTTTTAGCGGGAGCGTCGGACACCGGGGAGCTGTTTTTT. The gene calls are TRBV19 and TRBJ2-2; 9 bases match TRBD2. This CDR3 contains 18 residues. J was trimmed by 3 bases and V by 5 bases; bases with no gene match: 13. Germline CDR1 reads LNHDA; CDR2 reads SQIVND (reference sequence).

The chain carries TRBV7-9 and TRBJ2-6; 9 bases fit TRBD1. This CDR3 is built from 18 residues. With V trimmed by 3 bases and J by 2 bases, 8 bases remained unmatched. The V gene's germline CDR1 is SEHNR and CDR2 FQNEAQ (reference sequence). The CDR3 sequence is CASSLVGTGFAGANVLTF. DNA of the CDR3: TGTGCCAGCAGCTTGGTAGGGACAGGGTTCGCTGGGGCCAACGTCCTGACTTTC.

The chain links TRBV4-1 to TRBJ2-7; TRBD1 aligns across 7 bases. Germline V gives CDR1 MGHRA, CDR2 YSYEKL. The CDR3 runs 15 residues. V was clipped by 1 base and J by 2 bases; unmatched bases: 5. The CDR3 bases are TGCGCCAGCAGCCAAGCATTGCAGGGGGCCTACGAGCAGTACTTC. Its protein product is CASSQALQGAYEQYF.

This clonotype showed up many times. This rearrangement joins TRBV5-6 to TRBJ2-7, with D possibly matching TRBD1 (5 bases). CDR1 and CDR2 from the germline V gene are SGHDT and YYEEEE. V was trimmed by 2 bases and J by 3 bases, leaving 12 bases between them. This CDR3 has 14 amino acids. DNA of the CDR3: TGTGCCAGCAGCTTCGAGCAGGGCCACTACGAGCAGTACTTC. Amino acid sequence: CASSFEQGHYEQYF.

This clonotype was picked up many times. The chain uses TRBV12-3 or TRBV12-4 and TRBJ1-5; the D is unclear. The CDR3 is 14 amino acids. Trimming removed 3 bases from V and 7 bases from J, with 13 bases in between. The CDR3: CASSLWTPDQPQHF. The CDR3, as DNA: TGTGCCAGCAGTTTGTGGACTCCTGACCAGCCCCAGCATTTT.

The sample holds many counts of this clonotype. This rearrangement joins TRBV11-3 to TRBJ2-5; 9 bases agree with TRBD2. The germline V gene has CDR1 SGHNT and CDR2 YENEEA. The CDR3 has 13 residues. V shed 5 bases, J shed 5 bases, and the junction held 3 bases outside the gene matches. The CDR3, as DNA: TGTGCCAGCAGCCCCGGGACTAGCGAGACCCAGTACTTC. Its translation: CASSPGTSETQYF. The full variable domain, rest sourced from reference TRBV11-3 and TRBJ2-5, is EAGVVQSPRYKIIEKKQPVAFWCNPISGHNTLYWYLQNLGQGPELLIRYENEEAVDDSQLPKDRFSAERLKGVDSTLKIQPAELGDSAVYLCASSPGTSETQYFGPGTRLLVL.

The chain uses TRBV20-1 and TRBJ2-5; 10 bases fit TRBD2. Germline V gene data show CDR1 as DFQATT and CDR2 as SNEGSKA (reference sequence). The junction had 17 bases not matched to a gene; V was cut back by 5 bases and J by 5 bases. The CDR3 consists of 17 residues. In nucleotides, the CDR3 is TGCAGTGCTTACGTGGGACTAGCGACTCCGTTTGCTGAGACCCAGTACTTC. It translates to CSAYVGLATPFAETQYF.

The chain employs TRBV12-3 or TRBV12-4 and TRBJ1-4; 7 nucleotides line up with TRBD1. The CDR3 runs 14 residues. Losses at the gene ends were 5 bases for V and 7 bases for J; bases not matched to a gene: 7. The CDR3 reads CASSLGGSSEKLFF. Here the CDR3 DNA reads TGTGCCAGCAGTCTAGGGGGCTCGAGTGAAAAACTGTTTTTT.

This clonotype came up many times. The chain carries TRBV20-1 and TRBJ1-5, with a weak D call TRBD1 (6 bases). CDR1 is DFQATT, CDR2 SNEGSKA, per germline (reference sequence). CDR3 length: 15 amino acids. V was clipped by 4 bases and J by 2 bases, with 15 bases between them. The chain's CDR3 is CSANKGGGGNQPQHF. CDR3 DNA: TGCAGTGCTAATAAAGGGGGAGGTGGCAATCAGCCCCAGCATTTT.

Many counts were recorded for this clonotype. This chain connects TRBV7-9 to TRBJ2-7, with TRBD1 identical over 8 bases. Germline CDR1 SEHNR, CDR2 FQNEAQ (reference sequence). CDR3 length: 17 amino acids. Unmatched junction bases numbered 17, after V lost 5 bases and J lost 5 bases. CDR3 region: CASSRVPTDRVLDEQYF. The CDR3 DNA sequence: TGTGCCAGCAGCCGAGTCCCGACGGACAGGGTGTTAGACGAGCAGTACTTC.

The CDR3 protein is CASSQDRAGPYEQYF. The CDR3 bases are TGCGCCAGCAGCCAAGATAGGGCCGGGCCCTACGAGCAGTACTTC. The chain uses TRBV4-3 and TRBJ2-7, with D hard to call. From germline, CDR1 is LGHNA and CDR2 YSLEER. The CDR3 extends over 15 amino acids. Trimming removed 0 bases at V and 2 bases at J, with 11 bases between.

The CDR3 loop is CSVTGDPSGIETQYF. The DNA of the CDR3 is TGCAGCGTAACAGGGGATCCTAGCGGGATCGAGACCCAGTACTTC. The chain carries TRBV29-1 and TRBJ2-5, with 9 positions matching TRBD2. J gave up 5 bases and V 6 bases, and 13 bases lay outside the gene matches. The length of the CDR3 is 15 residues. Germline lookup yields CDR1 SQVTM and CDR2 ANQGSEA.

CDR3 coding DNA: TGCAGCGTTCCCCTGGACAGGGCTGGGGCCAACGTCCTGACTTTC. It specifies CSVPLDRAGANVLTF. The V gene is TRBV29-1, the J gene TRBJ2-6; 8 nucleotides align to TRBD1. Per the germline V gene, CDR1 is SQVTM and CDR2 is ANQGSEA. The V and J ends lost 5 bases and 2 bases, in that order; junction bases with no gene match: 5. CDR3 length equals 15 residues.

CDR3 nucleotides: TGTGCCAGCAGCTTACCGGGAATAGGCAATGAGCAGTACTTC. It encodes CASSLPGIGNEQYF. The chain has TRBV2 and TRBJ2-7, with D possibly being TRBD2 (5 bases). The CDR3 loop spans 14 amino acids. CDR1 is SNHLY, CDR2 FYNNEI, per germline. V lost 6 bases and J 7 bases, leaving 19 bases between the germline ends.

Comment on this clonotype: Compared with germline, one end of the junction differs, possibly owing to a read error. V and J are TRBV7-9 and TRBJ1-2; possibly TRBD1 for D (5 bases). Per germline, CDR1 SEHNR and CDR2 FQNEAQ (reference sequence). The CDR3 length is 15 residues. The CDR3 region is CASSLAGDHYYGYTF. As DNA, the CDR3 is TGTGCCAGCAGCCTAGCGGGGGATCACTACTATGGCTACACCTTC.

This clonotype was detected many times. The chain uses TRBV7-2 and TRBJ2-7; D possibly corresponds to TRBD2 (5 bases). Germline V lookup: CDR1 SGHTA, CDR2 FQGNSA. Deletions cut 1 base from V and 5 bases from J, with 15 bases between. The CDR3 is 15 amino acids. Written as DNA, the CDR3 is TGTGCCAGCAGCTTAGACTTTAGTGGAGGTGACGAGCAGTACTTC. Its translation: CASSLDFSGGDEQYF.

The rearrangement links TRBV7-3 to TRBJ2-7; 12 nucleotides match TRBD2. The ends lost 4 bases at V and 7 bases at J; junction bases unmatched: 11. Per the germline V gene, CDR1 is SGHTA and CDR2 is FQGTGA. The CDR3 extends over 16 amino acids. The DNA for the CDR3 is TGTGCCAGCAGCTCCCCCCGACTAGCGGGAGTTAAAGAGCAGTACTTC. Translating gives CASSSPRLAGVKEQYF.

Many counts were recorded for this clonotype. The chain recombines TRBV7-9 with TRBJ1-2, with 8 bases that match TRBD1. V gave up 4 bases and J gave up 2 bases; unmatched junction bases: 6. The CDR3 has 15 amino acids. Germline V gene data show CDR1 as SEHNR and CDR2 as FQNEAQ (reference sequence). The CDR3 bases are TGTGCCAGCAGCTCCGGACAGGGAGCAAACTATGGCTACACCTTC. Its translation is CASSSGQGANYGYTF. Full variable domain (rest looked up from reference TRBV7-9 and TRBJ1-2): DTGVSQNPRHKITKRGQNVTFRCDPISEHNRLYWYRQTLGQGPEFLTYFQNEAQLEKSRLLSDRFSAERPKGSFSTLEIQRTEQGDSAMYLCASSSGQGANYGYTFGSGTRLTVV.

The chain couples TRBV12-5 to TRBJ2-2, with D possibly TRBD1 on 6 matching bases. The germline V and J ends were trimmed by 6 bases and 1 base, with 12 bases remaining between them. CDR3 size: 15 residues. Germline V gene data show CDR1 as LGHNT and CDR2 as FRNRAP. The DNA of the CDR3 is TGTGCTAGTGGCCCCACGACAGGGAACACCGGGGAGCTGTTTTTT. Translation: CASGPTTGNTGELFF.

The chain recombines TRBV10-3 with TRBJ1-6; TRBD1 aligns across 8 bases. V gave up 6 bases and J gave up 8 bases; unmatched junction bases: 9. The CDR3 totals 15 residues. Germline loops: CDR1 ENHRY, CDR2 SYGVKD. CDR3 sequence: CAISRLETGDSPLHF. CDR3 DNA sequence: TGTGCCATCAGCCGCCTAGAGACAGGGGATTCACCCCTCCACTTT.

This clonotype was found many times. CDR3 loop: CASSDSEGGRGYTF. The CDR3 DNA follows: TGTGCCAGCAGTGACTCCGAGGGGGGCCGCGGCTACACCTTC. The V call is TRBV6-4, the J call TRBJ1-2, with a weak D call TRBD1 (6 bases). The V gene's germline CDR1 is MRHNA and CDR2 SNTAGT. The CDR3 has 14 amino acids. The germline V and J ends were trimmed by 0 bases and 8 bases, with 13 bases remaining between them.

This clonotype was observed at least ten times. This rearrangement joins TRBV2 to TRBJ2-7; D possibly corresponds to TRBD2 (7 bases). CDR3 length: 14 residues. With 7 bases removed from V and 5 bases from J, the gap between germline ends came to 18 bases. The germline V gene encodes CDR1 SNHLY and CDR2 FYNNEI. The CDR3 reads CASKRGGSPHEQYF. The CDR3 bases are TGTGCCAGCAAGAGGGGGGGATCCCCCCACGAGCAGTACTTC.

This clonotype turned up a few times. The chain employs TRBV10-1 and TRBJ1-1; no clear D gene. Trimming took 3 bases from V and 1 from J, leaving 9 bases between them. CDR1 and CDR2 from the germline V gene are WNHNN and SYGVQD (reference sequence). The CDR3 is 14 residues long. The CDR3 DNA follows: TGCGCCAGCAGTGATCCACCTGGGAACACTGAAGCTTTCTTT. It specifies CASSDPPGNTEAFF.

This clonotype was observed at least ten times. V is TRBV20-1 and J is TRBJ2-7; 11 nucleotides agree with TRBD2. The end of the DNA fits TRBJ2-3 better, so the J call may be wrong. The length of the CDR3 is 15 residues. Germline V gene data show CDR1 as DFQATT and CDR2 as SNEGSKA (reference sequence). CDR3: CSARDETSGRDTQYF. The CDR3 coding sequence is TGCAGTGCTAGAGATGAAACTAGCGGGAGAGATACGCAGTATTTT.

The chain combines TRBV13 with TRBJ1-2, with D uncertain. In germline, CDR1 is PRHDT, CDR2 FYEKMQ (reference sequence). The germline V and J ends were trimmed by 5 bases and 2 bases, with 9 bases remaining between them. The CDR3 has 13 residues. The CDR3 loop is CASSGGKNYGYTF. The CDR3 region has the DNA TGTGCCAGCAGCGGCGGGAAGAACTATGGCTACACCTTC.

This clonotype was counted many times. CDR3 region: CASSRLDRDGETQYF. The CDR3 nucleotides are TGCGCCAGCAGCCGCCTAGACAGGGACGGGGAGACCCAGTACTTC. V and J are TRBV4-3 and TRBJ2-5, with TRBD1 matching over 7 bases. With V trimmed by 4 bases and J by 5 bases, 10 bases remained unmatched. The CDR3 sequence is 15 residues long. Germline values: CDR1 LGHNA, CDR2 YSLEER.

This clonotype was counted ten times or more. The chain couples TRBV20-1 to TRBJ2-7; D gene uncertain. Looked up from germline, CDR1 is DFQATT and CDR2 is SNEGSKA (reference sequence). The CDR3 consists of 10 residues. V was clipped by 6 bases and J by 3 bases, with 6 bases between them. The CDR3 region has the DNA TGCAGTGCCAGTGGCTACGAGCAGTACTTC. It codes for CSASGYEQYF.

The chain carries TRBV19 and TRBJ1-5, with 9 bases that match TRBD1. V lost 5 bases to trimming and J lost 6 bases; unmatched junction nucleotides: 8. CDR1 is LNHDA, CDR2 SQIVND, per germline (reference sequence). The CDR3 has 15 amino acids. In DNA form, the CDR3 reads TGTGCCAGTAGTGTCACGGGACAGGGACGTCAGCCCCAGCATTTT. Protein product: CASSVTGQGRQPQHF.